The clone carrying this TCR gamma chain was seen many times. The antigen is unknown. TCRdb shows a much larger clone's protein in place of this DNA's translation, and the two differ at residue 10, likely through a read error; the protein shown is translated from the DNA. TCRdb re-analyzed the multiplex PCR reads via CATT. The sample consists of 30,000 or so gamma-chain clones, under 1.5% of them appearing once. Bulk repertoires came from Vgamma9/Vdelta2+ or Vdelta2-negative gammadelta T cells flow-sorted from PBMC. The germline gives CDR1 GITISATS, CDR2 ISYDGTV (reference sequence). This CDR3 spans 14 amino acids. V lost 5 bases, J lost 10 bases, and 17 bases stayed unmatched. This sample was included in a study of γδ T cells in repeated Plasmodium falciparum infection. Study as a whole: The natural-infection arm compared Malian children under seasonal malaria with matched Australian children. Each infection was followed by sampling at 21 days, plus baseline and some pre-infection draws.

General study results and limits: In Vdelta2-negative, largely Vdelta1+, gammadelta repertoires, repeated controlled infections appeared to drive clonal selection waves. Compared with Australian children, Malian Vdelta2-negative repertoires seemed more clonal, less diverse, less shared.

The material sequenced was gamma-delta T cells from blood. The TCR comes from a pool of human donors (malaria-infected and uninfected, not separated). The chain carries TRGV9 and TRGJ1 or TRGJ2. Assignment of the J gene here rests on matching the DNA to germline, because TCRdb gives none. The DNA of the CDR3 is TGTGCCTTGTGGGTGACCTCCAAGGGCTTGAAGAAACTCTTT. This codes for CALWVTSKGLKKLF.